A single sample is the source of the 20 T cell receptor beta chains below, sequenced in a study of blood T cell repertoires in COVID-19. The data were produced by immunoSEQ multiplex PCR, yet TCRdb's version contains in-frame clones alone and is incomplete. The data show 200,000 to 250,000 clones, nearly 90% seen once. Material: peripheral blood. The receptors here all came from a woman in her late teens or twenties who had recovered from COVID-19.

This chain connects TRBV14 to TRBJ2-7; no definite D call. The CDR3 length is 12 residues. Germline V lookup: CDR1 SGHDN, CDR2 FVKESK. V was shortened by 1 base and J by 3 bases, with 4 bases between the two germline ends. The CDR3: CASSQGGYEQYF. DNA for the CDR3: TGTGCCAGCAGCCAAGGAGGCTACGAGCAGTACTTC.

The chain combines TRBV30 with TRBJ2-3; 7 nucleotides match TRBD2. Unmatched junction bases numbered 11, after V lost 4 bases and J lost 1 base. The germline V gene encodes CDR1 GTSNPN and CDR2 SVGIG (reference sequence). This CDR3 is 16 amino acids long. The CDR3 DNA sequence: TGTGCCTGGATGGGGTTGCGGGAGCGACGCACAGATACGCAGTATTTT. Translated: CAWMGLRERRTDTQYF.

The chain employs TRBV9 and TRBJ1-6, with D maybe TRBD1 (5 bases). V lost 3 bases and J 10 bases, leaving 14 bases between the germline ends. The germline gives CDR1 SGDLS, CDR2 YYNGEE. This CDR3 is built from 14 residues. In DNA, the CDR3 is TGTGCCAGCAGCGCAGCAGGGATCAACTCACCCCTCCACTTT. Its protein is CASSAAGINSPLHF.

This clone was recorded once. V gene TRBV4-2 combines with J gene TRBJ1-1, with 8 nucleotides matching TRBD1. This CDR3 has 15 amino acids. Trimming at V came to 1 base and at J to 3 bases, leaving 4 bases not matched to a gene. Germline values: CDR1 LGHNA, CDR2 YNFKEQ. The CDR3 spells CASSQAGGGHTEAFF. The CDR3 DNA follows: TGTGCCAGCAGCCAAGCAGGGGGCGGTCACACTGAAGCTTTCTTT.

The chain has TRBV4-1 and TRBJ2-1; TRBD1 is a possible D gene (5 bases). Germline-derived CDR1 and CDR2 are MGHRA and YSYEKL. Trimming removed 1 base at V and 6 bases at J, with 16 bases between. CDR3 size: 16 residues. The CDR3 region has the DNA TGCGCCAGCAGCCAAGTTAAACAGGTCGAAGGCAATGAGCAGTTCTTC. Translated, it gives CASSQVKQVEGNEQFF.

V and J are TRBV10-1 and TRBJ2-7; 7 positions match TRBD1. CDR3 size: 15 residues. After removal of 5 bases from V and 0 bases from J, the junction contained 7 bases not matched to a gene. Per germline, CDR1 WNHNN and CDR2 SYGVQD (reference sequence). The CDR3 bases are TGCGCCAGCAGTCCAACAGGGGCCAGCTCCTACGAGCAGTACTTC. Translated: CASSPTGASSYEQYF.

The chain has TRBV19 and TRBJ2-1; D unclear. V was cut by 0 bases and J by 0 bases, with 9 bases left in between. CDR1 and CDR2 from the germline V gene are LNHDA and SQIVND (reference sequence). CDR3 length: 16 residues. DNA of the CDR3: TGTGCCAGTAGTATAGAGTATTGGAGCTCCTACAATGAGCAGTTCTTC. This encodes CASSIEYWSSYNEQFF.

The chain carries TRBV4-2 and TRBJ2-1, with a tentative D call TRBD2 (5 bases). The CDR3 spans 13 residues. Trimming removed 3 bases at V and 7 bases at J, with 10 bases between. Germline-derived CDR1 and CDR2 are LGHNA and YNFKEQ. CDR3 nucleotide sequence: TGTGCCAGCAGCCAGTTGGGAGTGAATGAGCAGTTCTTC. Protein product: CASSQLGVNEQFF.

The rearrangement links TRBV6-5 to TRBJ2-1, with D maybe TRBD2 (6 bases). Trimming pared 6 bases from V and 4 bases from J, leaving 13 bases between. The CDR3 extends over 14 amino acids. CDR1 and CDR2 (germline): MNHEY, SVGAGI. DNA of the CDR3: TGTGCCAGCAGATTTGGGACTCGGTACAATGAGCAGTTCTTC. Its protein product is CASRFGTRYNEQFF.

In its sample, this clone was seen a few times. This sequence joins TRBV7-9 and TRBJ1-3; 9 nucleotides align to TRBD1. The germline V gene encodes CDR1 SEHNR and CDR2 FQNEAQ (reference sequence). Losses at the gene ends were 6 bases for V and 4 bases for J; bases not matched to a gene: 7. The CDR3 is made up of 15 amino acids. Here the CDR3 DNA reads TGTGCCAGCAGTTCCGGGACAGGGTTCGGAAACACCATATATTTT. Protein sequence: CASSSGTGFGNTIYF.

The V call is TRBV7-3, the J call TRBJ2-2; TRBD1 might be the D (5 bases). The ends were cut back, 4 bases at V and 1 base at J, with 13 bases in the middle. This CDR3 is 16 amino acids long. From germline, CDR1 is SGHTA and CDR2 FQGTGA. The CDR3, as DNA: TGTGCCAGCAGCTCCCGACAGACACTGAACACCGGGGAGCTGTTTTTT. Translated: CASSSRQTLNTGELFF.

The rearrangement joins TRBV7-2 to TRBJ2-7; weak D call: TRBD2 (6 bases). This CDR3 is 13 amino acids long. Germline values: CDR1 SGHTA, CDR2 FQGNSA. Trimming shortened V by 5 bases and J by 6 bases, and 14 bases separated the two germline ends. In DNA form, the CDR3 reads TGTGCCAGCAGCCCAGAACTAGCCGTCGAGCAGTACTTC. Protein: CASSPELAVEQYF. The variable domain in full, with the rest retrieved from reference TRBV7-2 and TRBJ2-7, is GAGVSQSPSNKVTEKGKDVELRCDPISGHTALYWYRQSLGQGLEFLIYFQGNSAPDKSGLPSDRFSAERTGGSVSTLTIQRTQQEDSAVYLCASSPELAVEQYFGPGTRLTVT.

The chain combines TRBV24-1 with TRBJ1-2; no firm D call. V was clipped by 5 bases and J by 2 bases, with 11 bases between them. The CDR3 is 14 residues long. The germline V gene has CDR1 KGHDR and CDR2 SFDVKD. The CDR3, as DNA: TGTGCCACCAGTGGCCCACAGCAGAACTATGGCTACACCTTC. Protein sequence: CATSGPQQNYGYTF.

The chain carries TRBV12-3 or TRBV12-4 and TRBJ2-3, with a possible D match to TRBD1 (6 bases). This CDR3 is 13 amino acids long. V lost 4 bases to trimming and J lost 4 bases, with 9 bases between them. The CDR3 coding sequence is TGTGCCAGCAGTTCAACAGGGCCAGATACGCAGTATTTT. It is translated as CASSSTGPDTQYF.

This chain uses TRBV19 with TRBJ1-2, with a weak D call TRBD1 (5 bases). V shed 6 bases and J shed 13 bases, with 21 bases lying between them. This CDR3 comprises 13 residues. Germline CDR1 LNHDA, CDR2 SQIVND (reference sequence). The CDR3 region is CASSPSVTVEPTF. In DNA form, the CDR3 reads TGTGCCAGTAGCCCATCGGTGACAGTGGAGCCCACCTTC.

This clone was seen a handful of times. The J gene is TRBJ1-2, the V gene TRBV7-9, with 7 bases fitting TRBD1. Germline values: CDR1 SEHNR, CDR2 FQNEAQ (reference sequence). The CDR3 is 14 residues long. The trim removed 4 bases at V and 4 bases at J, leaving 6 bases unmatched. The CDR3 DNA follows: TGTGCCAGCAGCTCAACCGGGACAGCCTATGGCTACACCTTC. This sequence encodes CASSSTGTAYGYTF.

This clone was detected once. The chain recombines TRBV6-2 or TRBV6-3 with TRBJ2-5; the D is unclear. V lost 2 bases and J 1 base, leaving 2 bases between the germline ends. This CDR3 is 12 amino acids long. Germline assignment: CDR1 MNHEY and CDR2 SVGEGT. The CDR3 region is CASSYRQETQYF. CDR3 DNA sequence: TGTGCCAGCAGTTACCGCCAAGAGACCCAGTACTTC.

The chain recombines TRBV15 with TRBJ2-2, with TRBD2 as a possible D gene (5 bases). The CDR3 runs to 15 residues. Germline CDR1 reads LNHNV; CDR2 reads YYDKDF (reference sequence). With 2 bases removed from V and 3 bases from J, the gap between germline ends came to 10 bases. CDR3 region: CATSRKTTHTGELFF. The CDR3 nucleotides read TGTGCCACCAGCAGAAAGACTACGCACACCGGGGAGCTGTTTTTT. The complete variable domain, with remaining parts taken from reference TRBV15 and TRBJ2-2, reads DAMVIQNPRYQVTQFGKPVTLSCSQTLNHNVMYWYQQKSSQAPKLLFHYYDKDFNNEADTPDNFQSRRPNTSFCFLDIRSPGLGDTAMYLCATSRKTTHTGELFFGEGSRLTVL.

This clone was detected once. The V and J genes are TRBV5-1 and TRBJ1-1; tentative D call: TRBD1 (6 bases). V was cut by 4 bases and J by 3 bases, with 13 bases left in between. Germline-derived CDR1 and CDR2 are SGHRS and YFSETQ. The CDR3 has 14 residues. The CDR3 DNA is TGCGCCAGCAGCCCTACAGGGATTTACACTGAAGCTTTCTTT. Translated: CASSPTGIYTEAFF.

The CDR3 DNA sequence: TGTGCCAGCAGTTACGAGTCTATCGGGGGCTACACCTTC. Translated: CASSYESIGGYTF. The rearrangement joins TRBV6-6 to TRBJ1-2; D is ambiguous. Germline CDR1 reads MNHNY; CDR2 reads SVGAGI (reference sequence). Trimming took 2 bases from V and 8 from J, leaving 12 bases between them. The CDR3 has 13 residues.